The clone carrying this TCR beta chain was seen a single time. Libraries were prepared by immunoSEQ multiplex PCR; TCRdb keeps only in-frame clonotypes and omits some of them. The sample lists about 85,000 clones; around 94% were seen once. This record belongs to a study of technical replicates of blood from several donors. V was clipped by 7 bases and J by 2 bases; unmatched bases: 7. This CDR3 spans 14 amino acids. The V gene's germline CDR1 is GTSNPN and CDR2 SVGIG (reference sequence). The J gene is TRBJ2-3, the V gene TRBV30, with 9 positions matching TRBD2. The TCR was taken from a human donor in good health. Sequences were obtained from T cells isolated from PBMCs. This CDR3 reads CASASGENTDTQYF. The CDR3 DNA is TGTGCCTCCGCTAGCGGGGAGAACACAGATACGCAGTATTTT.